This passage covers 22 T cell receptor beta chains from one sample sequenced in a study of radiotherapy plus CTLA-4 blockade in lung cancer. Profiling relied on immunoSEQ multiplex PCR, and the TCRdb table lists in-frame clones only, not all of them. The table records 90,000 to 100,000 clones, 65% to 80% of them present only once. Sequenced here: peripheral blood, sampled from a patient treated with radiotherapy plus ipilimumab. The receptors derive from a human donor with non-small cell lung cancer who had a partial response to radiotherapy plus ipilimumab. Some clones in this sample may be carry-over from other donors' samples.

The chain joins TRBV7-2 to TRBJ2-3, with TRBD1 identical over 10 bases. Germline CDR1 and CDR2: SGHTA and FQGNSA. CDR3 length: 16 amino acids. Trimming removed 0 bases from V and 8 bases from J; junction bases left unmatched: 8. The CDR3 DNA sequence: TGTGCCAGCAGCTTAGCGGGACAGGGGCCCACGGGTACGCAGTATTTT. This sequence encodes CASSLAGQGPTGTQYF.

The chain has TRBV11-2 and TRBJ1-5; TRBD1 agrees at 7 bases. This CDR3 has 13 amino acids. The V gene end was trimmed by 0 bases and the J gene end by 9 bases; junction bases not matched to a gene: 2. Looked up from germline, CDR1 is SGHAT and CDR2 is FQNNGV. In DNA, the CDR3 is TGTGCCAGCAGCTTAGAGCCAGGGGGGCCCCAGCATTTT. Translated, it gives CASSLEPGGPQHF.

The chain combines TRBV5-1 with TRBJ2-1; 10 bases map to TRBD2. V gave up 1 base and J gave up 7 bases; unmatched junction bases: 5. This CDR3 spans 15 amino acids. CDR1 is SGHRS and CDR2 is YFSETQ in the germline V gene. CDR3 in amino acids: CASSLSSGSQNEQFF. CDR3 nucleotide sequence: TGCGCCAGCAGCTTGTCTAGCGGGAGTCAGAATGAGCAGTTCTTC.

The genes are TRBV29-1 and TRBJ2-5; 7 positions match TRBD2. The V gene end was trimmed by 8 bases and the J gene end by 4 bases; junction bases not matched to a gene: 10. Germline V gives CDR1 SQVTM, CDR2 ANQGSEA. This CDR3 region has 13 residues. The CDR3 spells CSSGGLLGETQYF. In DNA form, the CDR3 reads TGCAGCTCCGGGGGGTTGTTAGGAGAGACCCAGTACTTC.

The V gene is TRBV4-2, the J gene TRBJ2-2, with D unclear. The germline V and J ends were trimmed by 0 bases and 0 bases, with 5 bases remaining between them. The CDR3 totals 15 residues. Germline CDR1 is LGHNA and CDR2 is YNFKEQ. CDR3 in amino acids: CASSQDHANTGELFF. The CDR3 DNA sequence: TGTGCCAGCAGCCAAGATCATGCGAACACCGGGGAGCTGTTTTTT.

This clone showed up just a few times. The rearrangement uses TRBV2 and TRBJ1-2, with TRBD1 identical over 8 bases. The J segment lost 5 bases and the V segment lost 7 bases, leaving 12 bases of the junction unmatched. CDR3 length equals 15 residues. Germline assignment: CDR1 SNHLY and CDR2 FYNNEI. The CDR3 loop reads CASTPTTGGAYGYTF. In nucleotides, the CDR3 is TGTGCCAGCACCCCGACTACAGGGGGTGCGTATGGCTACACCTTC. The complete variable domain, with remaining parts taken from reference TRBV2 and TRBJ1-2, reads EPEVTQTPSHQVTQMGQEVILRCVPISNHLYFYWYRQILGQKVEFLVSFYNNEISEKSEIFDDQFSVERPDGSNFTLKIRSTKLEDSAMYFCASTPTTGGAYGYTFGSGTRLTVV.

The gene calls are TRBV11-2 and TRBJ2-2; D gene ambiguous. Germline V gene data show CDR1 as SGHAT and CDR2 as FQNNGV. V was trimmed by 5 bases and J by 4 bases, leaving 8 bases between them. The CDR3 runs to 13 residues. The DNA of the CDR3 is TGTGCCAGCAGCCCTACTTCCACCGGGGAGCTGTTTTTT. Its protein product is CASSPTSTGELFF.

V and J are TRBV19 and TRBJ2-3; 12 nucleotides match TRBD2. The CDR3 is 16 amino acids. Germline loops: CDR1 LNHDA, CDR2 SQIVND (reference sequence). Losses at the gene ends were 3 bases for V and 0 bases for J; bases not matched to a gene: 1. The CDR3 reads CASSILAGGSTDTQYF. CDR3 nucleotides: TGTGCCAGTAGTATCCTAGCGGGAGGGAGCACAGATACGCAGTATTTT. The entire variable domain, with the rest obtained from reference TRBV19 and TRBJ2-3, is as follows: DGGITQSPKYLFRKEGQNVTLSCEQNLNHDAMYWYRQDPGQGLRLIYYSQIVNDFQKGDIAEGYSVSREKKESFPLTVTSAQKNPTAFYLCASSILAGGSTDTQYFGPGTRLTVL.

This rearrangement joins TRBV7-6 to TRBJ2-5; D is possibly TRBD1 (5 bases). The DNA end is more similar to TRBJ2-7, so the J call may be wrong. Per the germline V gene, CDR1 is SGHVS and CDR2 is FNYEAQ. The CDR3 spans 13 residues. The CDR3 loop is CASSLVQAHEQYF. As DNA, the CDR3 is TGTGCCAGCAGCTTAGTACAGGCCCACGAGCAGTACTTC.

The J gene is TRBJ2-1, the V gene TRBV6-4; 7 bases align to TRBD1. The V gene end was trimmed by 9 bases and the J gene end by 3 bases; junction bases not matched to a gene: 8. CDR3 length equals 14 residues. Germline V gene sequence: CDR1 MRHNA, CDR2 SNTAGT. The CDR3 reads CASSPGQNYNEQFF. CDR3 DNA sequence: TGTGCCAGTAGTCCGGGACAGAACTACAATGAGCAGTTCTTC.

A few counts support this clone. The chain links TRBV5-1 to TRBJ1-2; 7 positions agree with TRBD1. With V trimmed by 3 bases and J by 2 bases, 4 bases remained unmatched. Per germline, CDR1 SGHRS and CDR2 YFSETQ. This CDR3 is built from 14 residues. CDR3 region: CASSSRQGNYGYTF. CDR3 sequence (DNA): TGCGCCAGCAGCTCCCGACAGGGCAACTATGGCTACACCTTC.

This chain links TRBV9 with TRBJ1-1, with a weak D call TRBD1 (5 bases). From germline, CDR1 is SGDLS and CDR2 YYNGEE. CDR3 length: 13 amino acids. The ends were cut back, 2 bases at V and 4 bases at J, with 9 bases in the middle. The CDR3 sequence: CASSVRGSTEAFF. CDR3 coding DNA: TGTGCCAGCAGCGTCCGGGGGTCCACTGAAGCTTTCTTT.

V is TRBV6-5 and J is TRBJ2-5, with D tentatively TRBD1 (6 bases). Matching the DNA end better, TRBJ2-7 makes the J call doubtful. Germline-derived CDR1 and CDR2 are MNHEY and SVGAGI. CDR3 length: 14 amino acids. DNA of the CDR3: TGTGCCAGCAGTGCAGACAGGCTTCCCTACGAGCAGTACTTC. This gives the protein CASSADRLPYEQYF.

The DNA for the CDR3 is TGCGCCAGCAGCCCCCAGGGGGGAAGTGGCTACACCTTC. As protein: CASSPQGGSGYTF. The chain carries TRBV5-1 and TRBJ1-2; 7 nucleotides match TRBD1. This CDR3 has 13 amino acids. V trimming: 4 bases; J trimming: 7 bases; junction bases outside the gene matches: 7. Germline assignment: CDR1 SGHRS and CDR2 YFSETQ. The entire variable domain, with the rest obtained from reference TRBV5-1 and TRBJ1-2, is as follows: KAGVTQTPRYLIKTRGQQVTLSCSPISGHRSVSWYQQTPGQGLQFLFEYFSETQRNKGNFPGRFSGRQFSNSRSEMNVSTLELGDSALYLCASSPQGGSGYTFGSGTRLTVV.

This clone has just a few counts. The chain carries TRBV11-2 and TRBJ2-1, with 8 bases that match TRBD2. Germline assignment: CDR1 SGHAT and CDR2 FQNNGV. The CDR3 is made up of 15 amino acids. V lost 1 base to trimming and J lost 7 bases; unmatched junction nucleotides: 6. As DNA, the CDR3 is TGTGCCAGCAGCTTAGCCAGCGGGAGCGGAAATGAGCAGTTCTTC. Its protein is CASSLASGSGNEQFF.

This chain joins TRBV5-6 and TRBJ1-2, with unresolved D. The V gene lost 1 base and the J gene lost 0 bases, with 10 bases spanning the gap. CDR3 length: 15 residues. In germline, CDR1 is SGHDT, CDR2 YYEEEE. The CDR3 nucleotides are TGTGCCAGCAGCTTGATGGCCGCAGCTAACTATGGCTACACCTTC. Translating gives CASSLMAAANYGYTF.

J is TRBJ1-1 and V is TRBV28, with 8 bases identical to TRBD1. The germline CDR1 and CDR2 sequences are MDHEN and SYDVKM. This CDR3 has 12 residues. V lost 4 bases to trimming and J lost 7 bases; unmatched junction nucleotides: 2. The CDR3 sequence is CASSSRGLEAFF. The CDR3 DNA is TGTGCCAGCAGTTCCAGGGGGCTTGAAGCTTTCTTT.

The chain recombines TRBV7-9 with TRBJ2-1; 9 bases line up with TRBD2. The CDR3 has 14 residues. Trimming at V came to 5 bases and at J to 15 bases, leaving 14 bases not matched to a gene. Per the germline V gene, CDR1 is SEHNR and CDR2 is FQNEAQ (reference sequence). The CDR3: CASSPRLADPGGFF. CDR3 DNA sequence: TGTGCCAGCAGCCCTCGACTAGCGGACCCCGGGGGGTTCTTC.

The chain carries TRBV6-1 and TRBJ2-7; TRBD1 matches at 9 bases. The trim removed 5 bases at V and 3 bases at J, leaving 5 bases unmatched. CDR3 length: 14 amino acids. CDR1 and CDR2 from the germline V gene are MNHNS and SASEGT. This CDR3 is CASSHPGQGYEQYF. For the CDR3, the DNA is TGTGCCAGCAGTCATCCGGGACAGGGCTACGAGCAGTACTTC.

This clone appeared a few times. J is TRBJ2-1 and V is TRBV28; 8 bases fit TRBD2. This CDR3 has 15 amino acids. The junction had 7 bases not matched to a gene; V was cut back by 5 bases and J by 4 bases. Germline loops: CDR1 MDHEN, CDR2 SYDVKM. This CDR3 reads CASSQLADLYNEQFF. The CDR3 region has the DNA TGTGCCAGCAGTCAACTAGCGGATTTATACAATGAGCAGTTCTTC.

The chain employs TRBV18 and TRBJ1-5, with no clear D. Trimming shortened V by 3 bases and J by 10 bases, and 22 bases separated the two germline ends. The CDR3 length is 16 residues. CDR1 and CDR2 from the germline V gene are KGHSH and LQKENI. The CDR3 coding sequence is TGTGCCAGCTCACCCCAAGAGGGCGTATCTGGGCTTCCCCAGCATTTT. Protein sequence: CASSPQEGVSGLPQHF. The entire variable domain, with the rest obtained from reference TRBV18 and TRBJ1-5, is as follows: NAGVMQNPRHLVRRRGQEARLRCSPMKGHSHVYWYRQLPEEGLKFMVYLQKENIIDESGMPKERFSAEFPKEGPSILRIQQVVRGDSAAYFCASSPQEGVSGLPQHFGDGTRLSIL.

The chain joins TRBV5-6 to TRBJ1-2; TRBD1 matches at 12 bases. The CDR3 contains 16 residues. Per germline, CDR1 SGHDT and CDR2 YYEEEE. The junction had 8 bases not matched to a gene; V was cut back by 4 bases and J by 4 bases. The CDR3 nucleotides are TGTGCCAGCAGCCCCGGGACAGGGGGCGCAGCCTATGGCTACACCTTC. As protein: CASSPGTGGAAYGYTF. Variable domain in full (rest from reference TRBV5-6 and TRBJ1-2): DAGVTQSPTHLIKTRGQQVTLRCSPKSGHDTVSWYQQALGQGPQFIFQYYEEEERQRGNFPDRFSGHQFPNYSSELNVNALLLGDSALYLCASSPGTGGAAYGYTFGSGTRLTVV.